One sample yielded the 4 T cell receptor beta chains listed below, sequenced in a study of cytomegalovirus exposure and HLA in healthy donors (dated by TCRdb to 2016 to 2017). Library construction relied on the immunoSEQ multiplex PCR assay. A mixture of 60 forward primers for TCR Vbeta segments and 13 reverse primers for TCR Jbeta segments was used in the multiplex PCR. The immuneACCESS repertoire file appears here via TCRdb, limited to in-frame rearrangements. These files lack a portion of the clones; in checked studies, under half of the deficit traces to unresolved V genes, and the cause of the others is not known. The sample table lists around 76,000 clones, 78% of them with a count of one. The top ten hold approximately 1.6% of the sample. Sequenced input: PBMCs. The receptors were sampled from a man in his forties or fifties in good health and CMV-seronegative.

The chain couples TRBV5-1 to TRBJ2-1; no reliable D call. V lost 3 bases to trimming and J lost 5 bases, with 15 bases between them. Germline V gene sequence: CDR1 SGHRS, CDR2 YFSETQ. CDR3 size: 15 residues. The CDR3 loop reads CASSSVTVRNNEQFF. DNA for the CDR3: TGCGCCAGCAGCTCTGTAACGGTCCGTAACAATGAGCAGTTCTTC.

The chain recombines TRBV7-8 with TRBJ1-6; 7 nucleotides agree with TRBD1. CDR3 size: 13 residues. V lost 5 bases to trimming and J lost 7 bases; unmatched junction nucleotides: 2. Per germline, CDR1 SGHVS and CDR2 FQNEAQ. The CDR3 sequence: CASSTDRNSPLHF. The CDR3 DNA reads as TGTGCCAGCAGCACGGACAGGAATTCACCCCTCCACTTT.

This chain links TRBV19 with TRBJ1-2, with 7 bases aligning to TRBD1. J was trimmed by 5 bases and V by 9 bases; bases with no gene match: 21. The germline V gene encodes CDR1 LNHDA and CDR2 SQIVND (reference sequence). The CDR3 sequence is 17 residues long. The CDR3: CASRGEGTVSRRYGYTF. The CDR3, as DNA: TGTGCCAGCAGAGGAGAGGGGACAGTATCACGACGGTATGGCTACACCTTC.

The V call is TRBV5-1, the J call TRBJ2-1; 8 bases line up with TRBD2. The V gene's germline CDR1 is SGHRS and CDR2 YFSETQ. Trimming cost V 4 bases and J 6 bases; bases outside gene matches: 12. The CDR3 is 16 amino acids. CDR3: CASSPGSIGLANEQFF. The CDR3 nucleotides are TGCGCCAGCAGCCCCGGGAGTATAGGACTAGCCAATGAGCAGTTCTTC.